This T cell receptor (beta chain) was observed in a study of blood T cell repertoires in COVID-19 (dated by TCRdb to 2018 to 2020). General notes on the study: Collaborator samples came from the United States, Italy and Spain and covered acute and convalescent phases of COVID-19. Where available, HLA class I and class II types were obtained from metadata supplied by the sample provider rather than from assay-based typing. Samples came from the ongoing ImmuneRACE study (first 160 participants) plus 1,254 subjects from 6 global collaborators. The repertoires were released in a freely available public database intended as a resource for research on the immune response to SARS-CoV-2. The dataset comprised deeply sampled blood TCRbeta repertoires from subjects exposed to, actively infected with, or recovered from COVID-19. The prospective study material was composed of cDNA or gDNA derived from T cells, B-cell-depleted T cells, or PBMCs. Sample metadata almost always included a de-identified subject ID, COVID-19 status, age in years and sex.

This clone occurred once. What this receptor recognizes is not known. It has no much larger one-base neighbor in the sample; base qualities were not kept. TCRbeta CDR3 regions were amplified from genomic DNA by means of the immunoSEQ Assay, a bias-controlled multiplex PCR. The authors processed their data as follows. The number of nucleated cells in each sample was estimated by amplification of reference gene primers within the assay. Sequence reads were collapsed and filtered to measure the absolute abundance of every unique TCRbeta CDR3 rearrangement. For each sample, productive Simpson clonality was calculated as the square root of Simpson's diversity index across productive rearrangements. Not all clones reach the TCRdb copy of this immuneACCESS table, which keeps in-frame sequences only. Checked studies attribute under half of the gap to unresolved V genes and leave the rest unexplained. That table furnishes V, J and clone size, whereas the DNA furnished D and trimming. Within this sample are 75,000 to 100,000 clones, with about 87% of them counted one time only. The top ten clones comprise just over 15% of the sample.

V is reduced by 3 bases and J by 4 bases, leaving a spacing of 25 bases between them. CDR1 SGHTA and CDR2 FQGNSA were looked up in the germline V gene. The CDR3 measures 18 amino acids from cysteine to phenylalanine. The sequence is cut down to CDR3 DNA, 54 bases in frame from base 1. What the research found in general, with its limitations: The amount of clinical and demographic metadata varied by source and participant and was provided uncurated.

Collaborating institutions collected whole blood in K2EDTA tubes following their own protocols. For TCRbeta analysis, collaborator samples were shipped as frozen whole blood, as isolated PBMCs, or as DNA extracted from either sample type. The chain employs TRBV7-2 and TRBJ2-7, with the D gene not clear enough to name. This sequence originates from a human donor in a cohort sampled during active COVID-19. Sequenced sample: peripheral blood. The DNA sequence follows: TGTGCCAGCAGCTTGGGTTCTTCGCTATTGAGGCGAGAGTACGAGCAGTACTTC. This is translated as CASSLGSSLLRREYEQYF.